This T cell receptor (beta chain) is drawn from a study of OX40 agonist ivuxolimab in advanced cancers. Whole-study findings and limits: At doses 0.1 to 3.0 mg/kg, CD4+ and CD8+ clones expanded.

Germline V CDR1 and CDR2: MNHEY, SVGAGI. V shed 7 bases and J shed 2 bases, with 14 bases lying between them. The CDR3 covers 14 residues. This clone occurred once. Its antigen remains unidentified. TCRdb's copy holds only in-frame clones and misses some; the assay was immunoSEQ multiplex PCR. The table lists about 23,000 clones, roughly nine tenths of them singletons. The TCR originated in an adult with an advanced solid tumor such as melanoma, head and neck, liver or kidney cancer. The source was CD4+ or CD8+ T cells sorted from blood, collected in a trial of the OX40 agonist ivuxolimab. This chain uses TRBV6-5 with TRBJ1-1, with a tentative D call TRBD1 (5 bases). The CDR3: CASTLAGTNTEAFF. CDR3 DNA sequence: TGTGCCAGCACCCTCGCGGGGACTAACACTGAAGCTTTCTTT.